Shown below are 28 T cell receptor beta chains from a single sample sequenced in a study of T cell responses to AZD1222 COVID-19 vaccine. Some clones are missing from TCRdb's copy, which holds only in-frame ones; the method was immunoSEQ multiplex PCR. The sample holds roughly 110,000 clones, approximately 87% seen once. The input for sequencing was peripheral blood, taken on day 0 of AZD1222 vaccination. The receptors were sampled from an adult in good health.

The J gene is TRBJ1-2, the V gene TRBV29-1; TRBD1 agrees at 10 bases. Germline loops: CDR1 SQVTM, CDR2 ANQGSEA. The CDR3 is made up of 16 amino acids. The CDR3 protein is CSDRRTGGIANYGYTF. In DNA, the CDR3 is TGCAGTGACCGGAGGACAGGGGGAATAGCTAACTATGGCTACACCTTC. The full variable domain, with the rest looked up from reference TRBV29-1 and TRBJ1-2, is SAVISQKPSRDICQRGTSLTIQCQVDSQVTMMFWYRQQPGQSLTLIATANQGSEATYESGFVIDKFPISRPNLTFSTLTVSNMSPEDSSIYLCSDRRTGGIANYGYTFGSGTRLTVV.

This rearrangement joins TRBV2 to TRBJ2-5; D may correspond to TRBD1 or TRBD2 (5 bases each). CDR1 is SNHLY, CDR2 FYNNEI, per germline. There are 13 residues in the CDR3. V was clipped by 6 bases and J by 5 bases, with 13 bases between them. The CDR3 coding sequence is TGTGCCAGCAGGGGGGATCTGCGGGAGACCCAGTACTTC. This gives the protein CASRGDLRETQYF.

A single count supports this clone. The V gene is TRBV5-1, the J gene TRBJ1-2; 7 positions agree with TRBD1. The V gene's germline CDR1 is SGHRS and CDR2 YFSETQ. V lost 4 bases to trimming and J lost 8 bases; unmatched junction nucleotides: 5. The CDR3 has 12 amino acids. The CDR3 here is CASSDKGAGYTF. The CDR3 bases are TGCGCCAGCAGCGACAAGGGGGCGGGCTACACCTTC.

The V and J genes are TRBV28 and TRBJ2-3; 9 bases align to TRBD1. Germline CDR1 and CDR2: MDHEN and SYDVKM. The CDR3 loop spans 17 amino acids. V trimming: 6 bases; J trimming: 3 bases; junction bases outside the gene matches: 13. In nucleotides, the CDR3 is TGTGCCAGCAGATCCAACCGACAGGGGGATTCGACAGATACGCAGTATTTT. This translates into CASRSNRQGDSTDTQYF. The whole variable domain, filled in from reference TRBV28 and TRBJ2-3, reads DVKVTQSSRYLVKRTGEKVFLECVQDMDHENMFWYRQDPGLGLRLIYFSYDVKMKEKGDIPEGYSVSREKKERFSLILESASTNQTSMYLCASRSNRQGDSTDTQYFGPGTRLTVL.

This sequence joins TRBV9 and TRBJ2-1, with 10 bases matching TRBD2. The germline V gene has CDR1 SGDLS and CDR2 YYNGEE. Germline trimming cut 4 bases from V and 0 bases from J; bases unmatched to any gene: 4. This CDR3 contains 16 residues. The chain's CDR3 is CASSPRTSGSYNEQFF. CDR3 DNA: TGTGCCAGCAGCCCCCGGACTAGCGGCTCCTACAATGAGCAGTTCTTC. Full variable domain (rest looked up from reference TRBV9 and TRBJ2-1): DSGVTQTPKHLITATGQRVTLRCSPRSGDLSVYWYQQSLDQGLQFLIQYYNGEERAKGNILERFSAQQFPDLHSELNLSSLELGDSALYFCASSPRTSGSYNEQFFGPGTRLTVL.

The genes are TRBV16 and TRBJ2-5; TRBD2 aligns across 10 bases. CDR1 and CDR2 (germline): KGHSY, FQNENV. The CDR3 is 15 residues long. Germline trimming cut 6 bases from V and 4 bases from J; bases unmatched to any gene: 8. The CDR3 region is CASSEREGSGETQYF. The CDR3 nucleotides are TGTGCCAGCAGTGAGCGGGAGGGTTCCGGAGAGACCCAGTACTTC.

The chain recombines TRBV2 with TRBJ2-3, with D perhaps matching TRBD1 (5 bases). CDR1 and CDR2 from the germline V gene are SNHLY and FYNNEI. There are 13 residues in the CDR3. V lost 6 bases and J 5 bases, leaving 12 bases between the germline ends. CDR3 bases: TGTGCCAGCAGCAGGGATGAGAGAGATACGCAGTATTTT. This codes for CASSRDERDTQYF.

The genes are TRBV7-6 and TRBJ2-5; 10 nucleotides match TRBD2. The ends lost 4 bases at V and 4 bases at J; junction bases unmatched: 6. The CDR3 is 15 amino acids. The germline V gene has CDR1 SGHVS and CDR2 FNYEAQ. The CDR3 bases are TGTGCCAGCAGCTCCTTAGCGGGAGGAGGAGAGACCCAGTACTTC. Protein sequence: CASSSLAGGGETQYF.

The chain uses TRBV7-9 and TRBJ2-7; tentatively, D is TRBD2 (6 bases). The CDR3 has 17 residues. V dropped 2 bases and J dropped 2 bases, with 19 bases sitting between them. CDR1 SEHNR and CDR2 FQNEAQ come from the germline V gene (reference sequence). The CDR3 loop is CASSLYVGLEGAYEQYF. CDR3 nucleotides: TGTGCCAGCAGCTTATATGTGGGTCTGGAGGGCGCCTACGAGCAGTACTTC.

The gene calls are TRBV7-2 and TRBJ2-1; 9 bases are a match to TRBD2. The CDR3 runs to 14 residues. V lost 6 bases, J lost 1 base, and 1 base stayed unmatched. Germline CDR1 and CDR2: SGHTA and FQGNSA. In DNA, the CDR3 is TGTGCCAGCAGGCTAGCGGGATCCTACAATGAGCAGTTCTTC. Protein: CASRLAGSYNEQFF.

The gene calls are TRBV11-2 and TRBJ2-3; tentative D call: TRBD1 (6 bases). Per germline, CDR1 SGHAT and CDR2 FQNNGV. This CDR3 contains 15 residues. V was pared by 0 bases and J by 2 bases, with 9 bases between. The CDR3 spells CASSLEGHNTDTQYF. For the CDR3, the DNA is TGTGCCAGCAGCTTAGAGGGACATAACACAGATACGCAGTATTTT.

The genes are TRBV2 and TRBJ2-3; tentatively, D is TRBD2 (6 bases). This CDR3 is 14 amino acids long. V was trimmed by 6 bases and J by 2 bases, leaving 12 bases between them. Germline CDR1 SNHLY, CDR2 FYNNEI. The CDR3 reads CASRGEVNTDTQYF. CDR3 sequence (DNA): TGTGCCAGCAGGGGGGAGGTGAACACAGATACGCAGTATTTT.

V usage is TRBV5-6 and J usage is TRBJ2-7; no firm D call. The germline V and J ends were trimmed by 2 bases and 3 bases, with 15 bases remaining between them. Looked up from germline, CDR1 is SGHDT and CDR2 is YYEEEE. This CDR3 spans 15 amino acids. The CDR3: CASSLDPSPLYEQYF. The DNA for the CDR3 is TGTGCCAGCAGCTTAGATCCTAGTCCCCTCTACGAGCAGTACTTC.

V usage is TRBV19 and J usage is TRBJ1-4, with a weak D call TRBD1 (6 bases). The V end was cut by 5 bases, the J end by 4 bases, with 11 bases between. CDR1 LNHDA and CDR2 SQIVND come from the germline V gene (reference sequence). The CDR3 totals 14 residues. The CDR3 coding sequence is TGTGCCAGTAGTGCCCGGGGGCGTAATGAAAAACTGTTTTTT. It encodes CASSARGRNEKLFF.

This chain uses TRBV19 with TRBJ1-6, with unresolved D. Between the trimmed V and J ends, which lost 3 bases and 5 bases, there was a span of 8 bases. CDR1 is LNHDA and CDR2 is SQIVND in the germline V gene (reference sequence). CDR3 length: 14 residues. Here the CDR3 reads CASSISVDNSPLHF. Written as DNA, the CDR3 is TGTGCCAGTAGTATTTCGGTAGATAATTCACCCCTCCACTTT.

The rearrangement links TRBV6-6 to TRBJ1-1; D call uncertain. The CDR3 covers 14 residues. The germline V gene has CDR1 MNHNY and CDR2 SVGAGI (reference sequence). V gave up 4 bases and J gave up 1 base, with 10 bases separating them. The CDR3 DNA sequence: TGTGCCAGCAGTTTAGCCTACGGGAACACTGAAGCTTTCTTT. This translates into CASSLAYGNTEAFF.

The rearrangement links TRBV6-5 to TRBJ1-5; 7 positions match TRBD1. This CDR3 has 12 amino acids. The V gene end was trimmed by 11 bases and the J gene end by 7 bases; junction bases not matched to a gene: 8. Germline-derived CDR1 and CDR2 are MNHEY and SVGAGI. The DNA of the CDR3 is TGTGCCTGCTCGAGGACAGGCCAGCCCCAGCATTTT. Its translation: CACSRTGQPQHF.

This chain links TRBV19 with TRBJ2-5, with TRBD1 identical over 7 bases. Germline-derived CDR1 and CDR2 are LNHDA and SQIVND (reference sequence). J was trimmed by 4 bases and V by 4 bases; bases with no gene match: 6. The CDR3 has 14 amino acids. The CDR3 DNA reads TGTGCCAGTAGTACGAGACAGGGCCCAGAGACCCAGTACTTC. Protein: CASSTRQGPETQYF.

V is TRBV28 and J is TRBJ1-2; D is possibly TRBD1 (6 bases). V shed 6 bases and J shed 1 base, with 12 bases lying between them. This CDR3 is built from 14 residues. Germline CDR1 and CDR2: MDHEN and SYDVKM. The CDR3 region has the DNA TGTGCCAGCAGAAGGTCAGGGGTTAACTATGGCTACACCTTC. Amino acids: CASRRSGVNYGYTF.

This clone was detected a few times. The genes are TRBV5-4 and TRBJ1-1, with 10 positions matching TRBD1. CDR1 and CDR2 from the germline V gene are SGHNT and YYREEE (reference sequence). The CDR3 runs 13 residues. The trim removed 6 bases at V and 5 bases at J, leaving 4 bases unmatched. CDR3 residues: CASNDRGRTEAFF. The CDR3 DNA is TGTGCCAGCAATGACAGGGGGCGTACTGAAGCTTTCTTT.

This chain links TRBV9 with TRBJ1-1, with D unclear. This CDR3 has 14 residues. The germline gives CDR1 SGDLS, CDR2 YYNGEE. Trimming cost V 4 bases and J 4 bases, with 14 bases left between them. CDR3 in amino acids: CASSPNMLGTEAFF. In DNA form, the CDR3 reads TGTGCCAGCAGCCCGAATATGCTGGGCACTGAAGCTTTCTTT.

This clone appeared once. This chain joins TRBV3-1 (or the pseudogene TRBV3-2) and TRBJ1-6; D is uncertain. Trimming cost V 0 bases and J 6 bases, with 9 bases left between them. The CDR3 spans 15 residues. Germline V gene data show CDR1 as LGHDT and CDR2 as YNNKEL (reference sequence). The CDR3: CASSQETRSNSPLHF. The CDR3 bases are TGTGCCAGCAGCCAAGAGACACGGAGTAATTCACCCCTCCACTTT.

J is TRBJ2-7 and V is TRBV7-2; no firm D call. Trimming pared 1 base from V and 6 bases from J, leaving 7 bases between. CDR1 is SGHTA, CDR2 FQGNSA, per germline. This CDR3 has 12 residues. The CDR3 loop reads CASSLGVGEQYF. CDR3 sequence (DNA): TGTGCCAGCAGCTTAGGGGTTGGCGAGCAGTACTTC.

The rearrangement joins TRBV5-6 to TRBJ1-1, with D possibly TRBD1 on 5 matching bases. CDR3 length: 13 amino acids. Trimming removed 4 bases at V and 6 bases at J, with 13 bases between. The germline CDR1 and CDR2 sequences are SGHDT and YYEEEE. As DNA, the CDR3 is TGTGCCAGCAGCGTGCCGGGACTGGCTGAAGCTTTCTTT. It specifies CASSVPGLAEAFF.

This clone was seen just once. V usage is TRBV19 and J usage is TRBJ1-1; 10 bases line up with TRBD1. The ends lost 4 bases at V and 3 bases at J; junction bases unmatched: 8. This CDR3 spans 16 amino acids. Looked up from germline, CDR1 is LNHDA and CDR2 is SQIVND (reference sequence). The chain's CDR3 is CASSRWDRGSHTEAFF. CDR3 sequence (DNA): TGTGCCAGTAGTAGGTGGGACAGGGGAAGTCACACTGAAGCTTTCTTT.

The chain joins TRBV19 to TRBJ2-7; 7 bases align to TRBD2. This CDR3 spans 14 amino acids. The ends lost 3 bases at V and 4 bases at J; junction bases unmatched: 6. Germline V lookup: CDR1 LNHDA, CDR2 SQIVND (reference sequence). CDR3 sequence reads: CASSIGGTNYEQYF. The CDR3 region has the DNA TGTGCCAGTAGTATTGGGGGGACTAATTACGAGCAGTACTTC.

The chain couples TRBV5-1 to TRBJ2-5; D uncertain. Trimming took off 4 bases at V and 2 bases at J, with 9 bases between the two ends. This CDR3 region has 13 residues. From germline, CDR1 is SGHRS and CDR2 YFSETQ. The CDR3 region has the DNA TGCGCCAGCAGCCGAAACGAACAAGAGACCCAGTACTTC. Translating it yields CASSRNEQETQYF.

V is TRBV19 and J is TRBJ1-5; the D is unclear. The CDR3 is 15 residues long. Germline CDR1 and CDR2: LNHDA and SQIVND (reference sequence). V lost 6 bases, J lost 4 bases, and 16 bases lay in between. The CDR3: CASRDVASGNQPQHF. The CDR3 DNA sequence: TGTGCCAGTAGGGACGTCGCTAGTGGAAATCAGCCCCAGCATTTT.